This TCR beta chain was captured by sequencing in a study of blood T cell repertoires in COVID-19. For the study at large: Samples representing acute and convalescent COVID-19 were sourced from the United States, Italy and Spain. The analysed material was cDNA or gDNA that came from T cells, B-cell-depleted T cells, or PBMCs.

Original methodology: Counts of nucleated cells, estimated from reference gene primer amplification, were obtained. Method: immunoSEQ multiplex PCR; TCRdb's copy keeps in-frame clones and lacks some. V, J and clone size are those of that table, while D and trimming were read from the DNA. The sample consists of 65,000 to 70,000 clones, about four fifths of them appearing once. Germline V CDR1 and CDR2: MDHEN, SYDVKM. The CDR3 consists of 12 residues. Trimming at V came to 6 bases and at J to 5 bases, leaving 3 bases not matched to a gene. The chain uses TRBV28 and TRBJ1-2, with 7 bases aligning to TRBD1. The sample was peripheral blood. This sequence was found in a woman aged 60 to 75 with acute or convalescent COVID-19. CDR3 sequence (DNA): TGTGCCAGCAGACAGGACAGGTATGGCTACACCTTC. It codes for CASRQDRYGYTF.